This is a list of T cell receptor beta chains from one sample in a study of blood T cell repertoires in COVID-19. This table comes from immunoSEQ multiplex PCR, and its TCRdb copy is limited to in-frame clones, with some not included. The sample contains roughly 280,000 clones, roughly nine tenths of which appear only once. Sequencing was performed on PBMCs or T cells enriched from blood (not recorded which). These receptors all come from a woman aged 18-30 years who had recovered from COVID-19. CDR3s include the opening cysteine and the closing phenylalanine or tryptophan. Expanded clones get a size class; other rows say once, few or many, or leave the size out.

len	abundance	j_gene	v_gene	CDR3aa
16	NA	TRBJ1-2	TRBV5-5	CASNHPTGQGTHGYTF
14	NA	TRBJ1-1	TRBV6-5	CATSGDSRFTEAFF
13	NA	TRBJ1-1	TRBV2	CASSEGGVTEAFF
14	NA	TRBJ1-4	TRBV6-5	CASCTPGTNEKLFF
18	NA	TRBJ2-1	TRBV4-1	CASSQEAGSFSRYNEQFF
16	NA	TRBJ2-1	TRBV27	CASSLSNGGNYNEQFF
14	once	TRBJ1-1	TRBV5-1	CASSLAGTGVEAFF
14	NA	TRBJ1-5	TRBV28	CATRTGYSNQPQHF
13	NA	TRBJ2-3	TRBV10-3	CASREDNADTQYF
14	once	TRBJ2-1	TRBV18	CASSPPRSYNEQFF
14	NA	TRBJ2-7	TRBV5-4	CASSWGLAGDEQYF
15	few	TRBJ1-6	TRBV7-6	CASSPSSGFGSPLHF
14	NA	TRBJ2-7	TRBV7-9	CASSNRDRTYEQYF
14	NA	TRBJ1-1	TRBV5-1	CASSLTGLNTEAFF
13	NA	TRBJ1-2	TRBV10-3	CAITGLGGNGYTF
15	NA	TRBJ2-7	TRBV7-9	CASSPLTGTLYEQYF
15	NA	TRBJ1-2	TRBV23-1	CASIRTGPSGRGYTF
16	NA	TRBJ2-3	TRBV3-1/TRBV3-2	CASSQDPGGGQDTQYF
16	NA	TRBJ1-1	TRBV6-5	CASSSWTGPSNTEAFF
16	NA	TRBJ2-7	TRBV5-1	CASSLGPEFPSYEQYF
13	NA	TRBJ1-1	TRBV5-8	CASSLVAGLWAFF
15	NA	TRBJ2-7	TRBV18	CASSPRAGGDYEQYF
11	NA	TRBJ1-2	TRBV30	CAWSQTLGYTF
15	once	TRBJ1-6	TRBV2	CASFQPGARYSPLHF
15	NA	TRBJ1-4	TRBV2	CASRLDRGLGEKLFF
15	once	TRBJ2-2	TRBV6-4	CASSPVSGGTGELFF
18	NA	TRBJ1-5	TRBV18	CASSPTTGTGMGNQPQHF
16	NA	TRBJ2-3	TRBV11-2	CASSLRWRGARDTQYF
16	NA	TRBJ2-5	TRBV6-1	CASSESSTAGQETQYF
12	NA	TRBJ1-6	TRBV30	CAWGTGYSPLHF
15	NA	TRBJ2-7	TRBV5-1	CASSLGIAPIVEQYF
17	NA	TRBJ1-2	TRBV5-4	CASTFGENRGLGYGYTF
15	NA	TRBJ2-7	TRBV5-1	CASSFNPGLDYEQYF